One sample yielded the 16 T cell receptor beta chains listed below, sequenced in a study of T cell changes during pregnancy in multiple sclerosis. The table came from immunoSEQ multiplex PCR; TCRdb's copy has only in-frame clones and leaves some out. The sample contains approximately 61,000 clones, around 90% of which appear only once. The sequencing here drew on peripheral blood, taken in the first trimester of pregnancy. Every receptor here comes from a female donor with multiple sclerosis, enrolled in a pregnancy study.

The CDR3 nucleotides read TGTGCCAGCAGTTTATCGATTTTAGCGGGCTCCTACGAGCAGTACTTC. This sequence encodes CASSLSILAGSYEQYF. The chain recombines TRBV27 with TRBJ2-7; 7 positions match TRBD2. The V and J ends lost 0 bases and 0 bases, in that order; junction bases with no gene match: 5. The CDR3 loop spans 16 amino acids. From germline, CDR1 is MNHEY and CDR2 SMNVEV (reference sequence).

The rearrangement links TRBV6-6 to TRBJ2-7, with D possibly being TRBD1 (6 bases). CDR1 is MNHNY, CDR2 SVGAGI, per germline (reference sequence). The CDR3 extends over 14 amino acids. The V gene lost 6 bases and the J gene lost 2 bases, with 14 bases spanning the gap. The CDR3 loop reads CASSPEQGTYEQYF. In DNA, the CDR3 is TGTGCCAGCAGCCCTGAACAGGGAACCTACGAGCAGTACTTC.

This chain connects TRBV9 to TRBJ1-2; possibly TRBD1 for D (5 bases). The CDR3 is 16 residues long. The V end was cut by 4 bases, the J end by 4 bases, with 20 bases between. Germline values: CDR1 SGDLS, CDR2 YYNGEE. CDR3 amino acids: CASSPGPAGSLYGYTF. The CDR3 DNA reads TGTGCCAGCAGCCCAGGACCGGCAGGGTCCCTCTATGGCTACACCTTC. Filled out from reference TRBV9 and TRBJ1-2, the complete variable domain reads DSGVTQTPKHLITATGQRVTLRCSPRSGDLSVYWYQQSLDQGLQFLIQYYNGEERAKGNILERFSAQQFPDLHSELNLSSLELGDSALYFCASSPGPAGSLYGYTFGSGTRLTVV.

This CDR3 reads CAWRVDSDFPQHF. CDR3 nucleotides: TGTGCCTGGAGGGTGGACAGTGATTTTCCCCAGCATTTT. J is TRBJ1-5 and V is TRBV30, with D possibly TRBD1 on 6 matching bases. This CDR3 contains 13 residues. Germline CDR1 reads GTSNPN; CDR2 reads SVGIG (reference sequence). The germline V and J ends were trimmed by 3 bases and 10 bases, with 16 bases remaining between them.

V usage is TRBV6-6 and J usage is TRBJ2-3; TRBD2 agrees at 9 bases. CDR3 length equals 16 residues. Germline lookup yields CDR1 MNHNY and CDR2 SVGAGI (reference sequence). Trimming at V came to 2 bases and at J to 4 bases, leaving 7 bases not matched to a gene. The CDR3 protein is CASSYRAGGRADTQYF. The CDR3 DNA sequence: TGTGCCAGCAGTTACCGGGCGGGAGGGCGCGCAGATACGCAGTATTTT.

The CDR3 sequence: CASSIGRAEETQYF. CDR3 DNA sequence: TGTGCCAGTAGTATCGGGAGGGCCGAAGAGACCCAGTACTTC. The chain is built from TRBV19 and TRBJ2-5; 8 bases align to TRBD2. Per germline, CDR1 LNHDA and CDR2 SQIVND (reference sequence). V lost 3 bases and J lost 3; bases outside the gene matches: 3. The CDR3 runs 14 residues.

V is TRBV5-1 and J is TRBJ1-1, with 7 positions matching TRBD1. Unmatched junction bases numbered 16, after V lost 6 bases and J lost 5 bases. Germline V lookup: CDR1 SGHRS, CDR2 YFSETQ. The CDR3 is 16 amino acids. The chain's CDR3 is CASKGPVQGVKTEAFF. The DNA of the CDR3 is TGCGCCAGCAAAGGTCCGGTCCAGGGGGTTAAAACTGAAGCTTTCTTT.

The genes are TRBV28 and TRBJ1-1; 8 bases line up with TRBD1. The CDR3 loop spans 14 amino acids. Per the germline V gene, CDR1 is MDHEN and CDR2 is SYDVKM. J gave up 3 bases and V 3 bases, and 3 bases lay outside the gene matches. The DNA of the CDR3 is TGTGCCAGCAGTTTCTTACAGGGGGACACTGAAGCTTTCTTT. Protein product: CASSFLQGDTEAFF.

The chain has TRBV6-6 and TRBJ2-2; 9 bases are shared with TRBD2. The J segment lost 5 bases and the V segment lost 5 bases, leaving 6 bases of the junction unmatched. The germline gives CDR1 MNHNY, CDR2 SVGAGI (reference sequence). The CDR3 has 15 amino acids. CDR3 loop: CASSGGRARTGELFF. As DNA, the CDR3 is TGTGCCAGCAGTGGCGGGAGGGCCAGGACCGGGGAGCTGTTTTTT.

The V call is TRBV30, the J call TRBJ1-6, with D uncertain. There are 15 residues in the CDR3. V lost 0 bases and J lost 7, with 13 bases in between. The germline V gene has CDR1 GTSNPN and CDR2 SVGIG (reference sequence). CDR3 sequence: CAWSVAGLGNSPLHF. DNA for the CDR3: TGTGCCTGGAGTGTAGCGGGATTGGGGAATTCACCCCTCCACTTT.

This rearrangement joins TRBV6-5 to TRBJ2-1; a weak D match, TRBD2 (5 bases). The V end lost 4 bases, the J end lost 10 bases, and 17 bases lay between the germline ends. Germline CDR1 and CDR2: MNHEY and SVGAGI. The CDR3 extends over 14 amino acids. Here the CDR3 reads CASSSVGSVVEQFF. The CDR3 nucleotides are TGTGCCAGCAGTTCGGTGGGTAGCGTGGTCGAGCAGTTCTTC.

This chain uses TRBV6-1 with TRBJ2-1; the D gene is possibly TRBD2 (6 bases). The CDR3 is made up of 16 amino acids. Germline CDR1 and CDR2: MNHNS and SASEGT. V shed 1 base and J shed 4 bases, with 14 bases lying between them. The chain's CDR3 is CASSEGVGLNYNEQFF. The CDR3 DNA sequence: TGTGCCAGCAGTGAAGGAGTAGGACTAAATTACAATGAGCAGTTCTTC.

The chain recombines TRBV11-2 with TRBJ2-1, with 14 nucleotides matching TRBD2. The ends lost 6 bases at V and 1 base at J; junction bases unmatched: 5. In germline, CDR1 is SGHAT, CDR2 FQNNGV. This CDR3 has 17 amino acids. In DNA, the CDR3 is TGTGCCAGCAGATGGGGACTAGCGGGAGATTCCTACAATGAGCAGTTCTTC. Protein product: CASRWGLAGDSYNEQFF.

The rearrangement uses TRBV5-1 and TRBJ1-4; no clear D gene. This CDR3 has 15 amino acids. Trimming removed 5 bases from V and 3 bases from J, with 14 bases in between. CDR1 SGHRS and CDR2 YFSETQ come from the germline V gene. The CDR3 here is CASRGPQAANEKLFF. CDR3 sequence (DNA): TGCGCCAGCAGAGGCCCCCAGGCAGCTAATGAAAAACTGTTTTTT.

In this sample, this clone turned up a few times. The CDR3 loop is CASSMGGQGQETQYF. Here the CDR3 DNA reads TGTGCCAGTAGTATGGGGGGGCAGGGACAAGAGACCCAGTACTTC. The chain uses TRBV19 and TRBJ2-5, with D perhaps TRBD2 (7 bases). Germline-derived CDR1 and CDR2 are LNHDA and SQIVND (reference sequence). V was clipped by 3 bases and J by 2 bases, with 13 bases between them. The CDR3 runs to 15 residues.

Only one count was recorded for this clone. This sequence joins TRBV2 and TRBJ1-2; D not resolved. The CDR3 sequence is 12 residues long. V lost 10 bases to trimming and J lost 3 bases, with 12 bases between them. CDR1 is SNHLY and CDR2 is FYNNEI in the germline V gene. The CDR3, as DNA: TGTGCCACCTCGGGAACGGACTATGGCTACACCTTC. Translated, it gives CATSGTDYGYTF.